Shown below are 16 T cell receptor beta chains from a single sample sequenced in a study of T cell responses to AZD1222 COVID-19 vaccine. Repertoires were generated with immunoSEQ multiplex PCR, while TCRdb's copy carries only in-frame clones and drops some. The data contain around 190,000 clones, around 90% of them seen just once; the ten biggest clones take up about 9.9%. This specimen was peripheral blood, taken 28 days after the second AZD1222 dose. The receptors come from an adult who received the AZD1222 COVID-19 vaccine.

The genes are TRBV3-1 (or the pseudogene TRBV3-2) and TRBJ1-6; 8 bases match TRBD1. J lost 7 bases, V lost 0 bases, and 2 bases had no gene match. CDR1 is LGHDT and CDR2 is YNNKEL in the germline V gene (reference sequence). The CDR3 is 15 residues long. The CDR3 region is CASSQDTGGNSPLHF. Written as DNA, the CDR3 is TGTGCCAGCAGCCAAGATACAGGGGGGAATTCACCCCTCCACTTT.

The gene calls are TRBV27 and TRBJ1-4, with TRBD1 matching over 9 bases. This CDR3 spans 17 amino acids. Germline V gene lookup returns CDR1 MNHEY and CDR2 SMNVEV (reference sequence). V lost 5 bases, J lost 5 bases, and 12 bases stayed unmatched. CDR3 region: CASSTITGTGINEKLFF. The CDR3 DNA sequence: TGTGCCAGCAGTACCATCACCGGGACAGGGATAAATGAAAAACTGTTTTTT.

The count of this clone is one. This chain joins TRBV6-2 or TRBV6-3 and TRBJ2-7; the match to TRBD1 covers 10 bases. Trimming at V came to 5 bases and at J to 5 bases, leaving 6 bases not matched to a gene. CDR1 is MNHEY, CDR2 SVGEGT, per germline. The CDR3 is 14 amino acids. CDR3 sequence (DNA): TGTGCCAGCAGTGAGACAGGGGGCTCGCACGAGCAGTACTTC. Translated, it gives CASSETGGSHEQYF.

J is TRBJ1-1 and V is TRBV29-1; the D gene is possibly TRBD1 (6 bases). V lost 1 base to trimming and J lost 4 bases, with 10 bases between them. CDR1 is SQVTM and CDR2 is ANQGSEA in the germline V gene. The CDR3 has 13 residues. DNA for the CDR3: TGCAGCGTTGAAGCTCGCAGGGGCACTGAAGCTTTCTTT. Translated, it gives CSVEARRGTEAFF.

The chain uses TRBV29-1 and TRBJ1-2; D not certain. V shed 3 bases and J shed 0 bases, with 11 bases lying between them. Per germline, CDR1 SQVTM and CDR2 ANQGSEA. This CDR3 has 14 residues. The CDR3 nucleotides are TGCAGCGTTGATGGTGGCAGCCCTAACTATGGCTACACCTTC. It encodes CSVDGGSPNYGYTF.

CDR3 in DNA: TGCGCCAGCAGCTTGAGGACAGGGAACTCTGGGGCCAACGTCCTGACTTTC. Translating gives CASSLRTGNSGANVLTF. This chain joins TRBV5-1 and TRBJ2-6; 8 nucleotides agree with TRBD1. Germline lookup yields CDR1 SGHRS and CDR2 YFSETQ. V lost 1 base, J lost 0 bases, and 3 bases stayed unmatched. The CDR3 has 17 amino acids.

The rearrangement uses TRBV10-1 and TRBJ2-1, with 8 bases aligning to TRBD1. The CDR3 loop spans 14 amino acids. J lost 5 bases, V lost 4 bases, and 4 bases had no gene match. Germline V lookup: CDR1 WNHNN, CDR2 SYGVQD (reference sequence). As DNA, the CDR3 is TGCGCCAGCAGTGTGCGACAGGGGAACAATGAGCAGTTCTTC. Amino acid sequence: CASSVRQGNNEQFF.

This clone was detected once. The J gene is TRBJ1-2, the V gene TRBV2, with 9 nucleotides matching TRBD1. CDR1 and CDR2 from the germline V gene are SNHLY and FYNNEI. This CDR3 contains 15 residues. V lost 6 bases to trimming and J lost 4 bases; unmatched junction nucleotides: 9. The CDR3 DNA reads as TGTGCCAGCAGGGAAACAGGGGGCGCGATCTATGGCTACACCTTC. It is translated as CASRETGGAIYGYTF.

The rearrangement joins TRBV5-6 to TRBJ2-7; 9 nucleotides align to TRBD1. The CDR3 runs to 14 residues. Germline V lookup: CDR1 SGHDT, CDR2 YYEEEE. The ends lost 2 bases at V and 4 bases at J; junction bases unmatched: 4. As DNA, the CDR3 is TGTGCCAGCAGCTTTGGACAGGGGACGTACGAGCAGTACTTC. Residues: CASSFGQGTYEQYF.

The V and J genes are TRBV19 and TRBJ1-1, with a weak D call TRBD1 (6 bases). V gave up 4 bases and J gave up 4 bases, with 13 bases separating them. Germline V lookup: CDR1 LNHDA, CDR2 SQIVND (reference sequence). The CDR3 contains 14 residues. CDR3 sequence (DNA): TGTGCCAGTAGTACCCTTGGGGGGCTCACTGAAGCTTTCTTT. Protein: CASSTLGGLTEAFF.

The rearrangement uses TRBV28 and TRBJ2-3, with a possible D match to TRBD1 (6 bases). CDR1 is MDHEN, CDR2 SYDVKM, per germline. V was clipped by 7 bases and J by 14 bases, with 22 bases between them. This CDR3 contains 13 residues. The CDR3 bases are TGTGCCAGCACAACGGGACACGCCATCGCAGGGTATTTT. Protein: CASTTGHAIAGYF.

The gene calls are TRBV7-9 and TRBJ2-3; D possibly corresponds to TRBD1 (5 bases). V was shortened by 0 bases and J by 1 base, with 8 bases between the two germline ends. CDR3 length: 15 amino acids. Germline CDR1 and CDR2: SEHNR and FQNEAQ (reference sequence). CDR3 region: CASSLAQGRTDTQYF. DNA of the CDR3: TGTGCCAGCAGCTTAGCGCAGGGCCGCACAGATACGCAGTATTTT.

On this clone itself: Sequence at one end of the junction differs from germline and may be a read error. The CDR3 is CASSLFSDPTDTQYF. The CDR3 nucleotides are TGTGCTAGCAGCTTGTTCAGCGATCCCACAGATACGCAGTATTTT. The rearrangement joins TRBV7-7 to TRBJ2-3; D remains unclear. The CDR3 extends over 15 amino acids. Germline V CDR1 and CDR2: SSHAT, FNYEAQ (reference sequence).

The chain links TRBV2 to TRBJ1-1, with D possibly TRBD1 on 5 matching bases. This CDR3 has 12 amino acids. V was shortened by 6 bases and J by 8 bases, with 13 bases between the two germline ends. From germline, CDR1 is SNHLY and CDR2 FYNNEI. The CDR3 DNA follows: TGTGCCAGCAGGGAGGGACGGCGAGAAGCTTTCTTT. Translating gives CASREGRREAFF.

The chain has TRBV9 and TRBJ1-5, with 7 bases lining up with TRBD1. After removal of 0 bases from V and 2 bases from J, the junction contained 2 bases not matched to a gene. Germline-derived CDR1 and CDR2 are SGDLS and YYNGEE. The CDR3 runs to 15 residues. Here the CDR3 reads CASSVAGQRNQPQHF. Here the CDR3 DNA reads TGTGCCAGCAGCGTAGCGGGACAGCGCAATCAGCCCCAGCATTTT.

The rearrangement uses TRBV3-1 (or the pseudogene TRBV3-2) and TRBJ2-1, with TRBD2 as a possible D gene (6 bases). The CDR3 consists of 16 residues. Germline V CDR1 and CDR2: LGHDT, YNNKEL (reference sequence). Trimming stripped 4 bases from V and 5 bases from J, with 18 bases between. The CDR3 DNA reads TGTGCCAGCAGCCCTAGACGCGGGGCTTGGGACAATGAGCAGTTCTTC. Translating it yields CASSPRRGAWDNEQFF.